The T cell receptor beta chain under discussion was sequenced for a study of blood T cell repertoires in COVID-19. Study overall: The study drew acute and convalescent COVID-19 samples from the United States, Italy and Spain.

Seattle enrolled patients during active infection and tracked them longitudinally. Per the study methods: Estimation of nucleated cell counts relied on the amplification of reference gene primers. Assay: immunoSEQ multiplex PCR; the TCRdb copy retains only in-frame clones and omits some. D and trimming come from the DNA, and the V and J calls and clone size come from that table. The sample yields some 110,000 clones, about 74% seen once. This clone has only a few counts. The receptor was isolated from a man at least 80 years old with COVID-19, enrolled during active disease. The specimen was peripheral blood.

CDR3 nucleotide sequence: TGTGCCAGCAGCAAACAGGGTGGGAATGAGCAGTTCTTC. Encoded protein: CASSKQGGNEQFF. The chain joins TRBV6-5 to TRBJ2-1, with D maybe TRBD1 (6 bases). V lost 6 bases to trimming and J lost 7 bases, with 13 bases between them. The germline V gene encodes CDR1 MNHEY and CDR2 SVGAGI. The CDR3 length is 13 residues.